This T cell receptor beta chain was observed in a study of cytomegalovirus exposure and HLA in healthy donors. Notes on the study in general: Investigators reported about 160 TCR beta chains as tied to cytomegalovirus. Among donors in an Asian-associated ancestry cluster, a later analysis reportedly found fewer N-insertions than the approximately 700-donor mean.

Comments on this clone: Its antigen remains unknown.

The PCR employed 60 Vbeta primers together with 13 Jbeta primers. Using immunoSEQ multiplex PCR, the repertoire was profiled, and TCRdb retains in-frame clones only, with some absent. The sample holds roughly 73,000 clones, 65% to 80% seen once. This TCR was sampled from a man aged 65 to 85 in good health and CMV-seronegative. The sequencing sample was made of PBMCs.

This CDR3 is CASSIKTGQAYGYTF. CDR3 coding DNA: TGTGCCAGTAGTATAAAGACAGGGCAAGCCTATGGCTACACCTTC. This chain links TRBV19 with TRBJ1-2, with TRBD1 identical over 7 bases. The CDR3 runs 15 residues. CDR1 is LNHDA, CDR2 SQIVND, per germline (reference sequence). V lost 2 bases and J lost 4; bases outside the gene matches: 7.